The next 27 T cell receptor beta chains were all read from a single sample in a study of CD8 T cells in Susac syndrome (dated by TCRdb to the late 2010s). Receptors were amplified or captured by the immunoSEQ multiplex PCR assay. RNA was extracted using the RNeasy kit, and about 0.45 to 1 ug of the RNA was reverse transcribed with random hexamers. TCRdb trimmed public reads at Q25 via fastp, called clones via MiXCR and kept in-frame beta chains. Here each entry gathers all rows of one CDR3 protein and keeps the most common genes and DNA. Here the sample has over 80,000 distinct CDR3 sequences; around 94% occur a single time. Together, the top ten hold more than 0.8% of the sample. Sequencing was carried out using CD8+ T cells from PBMCs. The receptors come from a human donor with Susac syndrome.

The chain links TRBV5-6 to TRBJ2-7; D is perhaps TRBD1 (6 bases). This CDR3 region has 14 residues. V was pared by 0 bases and J by 3 bases, with 10 bases between. CDR1 is SGHDT, CDR2 YYEEEE, per germline. As DNA, the CDR3 is TGTGCCAGCAGCTTGGTCGGGACACGCTACGAGCAGTACTTC. This gives the protein CASSLVGTRYEQYF.

CDR3 coding DNA: TGTGCCAGCAGCGGGCGCCAAGAGACCCAGTACTTC. Translating gives CASSGRQETQYF. The rearrangement links TRBV3-1 to TRBJ2-5; D ambiguous. The V gene's germline CDR1 is LGHDT and CDR2 YNNKEL (reference sequence). V was pared by 5 bases and J by 1 base, with 5 bases between. The CDR3 covers 12 residues.

This clonotype was counted once. The chain combines TRBV29-1 with TRBJ2-7; 7 bases agree with TRBD1. With 5 bases clipped from V and 2 bases from J, the junction kept 6 bases outside the gene matches. The CDR3 spans 13 residues. The V gene's germline CDR1 is SQVTM and CDR2 ANQGSEA. CDR3 region: CSVRTGATYEQYF. The CDR3, as DNA: TGCAGCGTTAGAACAGGGGCGACCTACGAGCAGTACTTC.

This clonotype was detected only once. The rearrangement joins TRBV12-3 or TRBV12-4 to TRBJ2-7, with a weak D call TRBD1 (5 bases). The CDR3 sequence is 12 residues long. Trimming removed 5 bases from V and 3 bases from J, with 8 bases in between. CDR3 coding DNA: TGTGCCAGCAGTAGACAGATCTACGAGCAGTACTTC. It specifies CASSRQIYEQYF.

The chain employs TRBV19 and TRBJ2-3; 7 nucleotides agree with TRBD1. The length of the CDR3 is 15 residues. The trim removed 5 bases at V and 2 bases at J, leaving 7 bases unmatched. Germline CDR1 and CDR2: LNHDA and SQIVND (reference sequence). The CDR3 coding sequence is TGTGCCAGTAGTCCGGGGACAGACCCCACAGATACGCAGTATTTT. It specifies CASSPGTDPTDTQYF.

The chain carries TRBV3-1 and TRBJ2-5; weak D call: TRBD1 (5 bases). CDR1 and CDR2 (germline): LGHDT, YNNKEL (reference sequence). The germline V and J ends were trimmed by 3 bases and 4 bases, with 15 bases remaining between them. CDR3 length: 15 residues. CDR3 nucleotides: TGTGCCAGCAGCCACAGGGATTCCCCTGGAGAGACCCAGTACTTC. This encodes CASSHRDSPGETQYF.

The genes are TRBV12-3 or TRBV12-4 and TRBJ2-2; D is ambiguous. Trimming shortened V by 6 bases and J by 0 bases, and 5 bases separated the two germline ends. The CDR3 runs 13 residues. CDR3 residues: CASSFANTGELFF. For the CDR3, the DNA is TGTGCCAGCAGCTTCGCGAACACCGGGGAGCTGTTTTTT.

This chain links TRBV7-6 with TRBJ2-3; 13 bases are shared with TRBD2. The CDR3 runs 17 residues. Germline CDR1 is SGHVS and CDR2 is FNYEAQ. The junction had 6 bases not matched to a gene; V was cut back by 5 bases and J by 1 base. CDR3 DNA sequence: TGTGCCAGCAGCCCGGGGACTAGCGGGACTGGCACAGATACGCAGTATTTT. Its protein is CASSPGTSGTGTDTQYF. Filled out from reference TRBV7-6 and TRBJ2-3, the complete variable domain reads GAGVSQSPRYKVTKRGQDVALRCDPISGHVSLYWYRQALGQGPEFLTYFNYEAQQDKSGLPNDRFSAERPEGSISTLTIQRTEQRDSAMYRCASSPGTSGTGTDTQYFGPGTRLTVL.

The V and J genes are TRBV20-1 and TRBJ1-5, with 7 positions matching TRBD1. CDR1 and CDR2 (germline): DFQATT, SNEGSKA (reference sequence). The V segment lost 3 bases and the J segment 4 bases; nucleotides outside the gene matches: 3. The CDR3 has 13 amino acids. This chain's CDR3 is CSASRTGNQPQHF. CDR3 sequence (DNA): TGCAGTGCTAGTCGGACAGGTAATCAGCCCCAGCATTTT.

This clonotype is a singleton in its sample. V is TRBV13 and J is TRBJ2-7; 9 bases map to TRBD1. Germline trimming cut 4 bases from V and 5 bases from J; bases unmatched to any gene: 9. CDR1 and CDR2 (germline): PRHDT, FYEKMQ (reference sequence). The CDR3 is 15 residues long. The CDR3 DNA is TGTGCCAGCAGCTCACAGGGGGCATTCGACCACGAGCAGTACTTC. Translating gives CASSSQGAFDHEQYF.

The chain carries TRBV3-1 and TRBJ2-3; no firm D call. The CDR3 extends over 13 amino acids. Per the germline V gene, CDR1 is LGHDT and CDR2 is YNNKEL (reference sequence). V dropped 10 bases and J dropped 3 bases, with 14 bases sitting between them. The DNA of the CDR3 is TGTGCCACATCACCCCTAGGAACAGATACGCAGTATTTT. It translates to CATSPLGTDTQYF.

CDR3 in amino acids: CAASRGDSKNIQYF. The CDR3 DNA sequence: TGTGCGGCTAGCAGGGGGGATTCCAAAAACATTCAGTACTTC. J is TRBJ2-4 and V is TRBV30, with D possibly being TRBD1 (7 bases). The CDR3 runs 14 residues. Germline V lookup: CDR1 GTSNPN, CDR2 SVGIG (reference sequence).

This chain links TRBV7-8 with TRBJ1-2; 8 bases align to TRBD1. CDR3 length: 13 amino acids. J lost 8 bases, V lost 5 bases, and 7 bases had no gene match. Per germline, CDR1 SGHVS and CDR2 FQNEAQ. The CDR3 region is CASSPGTGQGYTF. The DNA of the CDR3 is TGTGCCAGCAGCCCAGGGACAGGACAAGGCTACACCTTC.

The chain has TRBV19 and TRBJ2-1; 9 nucleotides align to TRBD2. J lost 2 bases, V lost 7 bases, and 9 bases had no gene match. The CDR3 contains 16 residues. Germline V gives CDR1 LNHDA, CDR2 SQIVND (reference sequence). The CDR3 region has the DNA TGTGCCAGTACCCCCCTAGCGGGATATGCCTACAATGAGCAGTTCTTC. This codes for CASTPLAGYAYNEQFF. The full variable domain, completed using reference TRBV19 and TRBJ2-1, is DGGITQSPKYLFRKEGQNVTLSCEQNLNHDAMYWYRQDPGQGLRLIYYSQIVNDFQKGDIAEGYSVSREKKESFPLTVTSAQKNPTAFYLCASTPLAGYAYNEQFFGPGTRLTVL.

J is TRBJ2-1 and V is TRBV29-1; D might be TRBD2 (6 bases). The CDR3 is 13 residues long. The V end was cut by 7 bases, the J end by 3 bases, with 13 bases between. Germline V gene data show CDR1 as SQVTM and CDR2 as ANQGSEA. Here the CDR3 DNA reads TGCAGCGGGGGCCGGGACTTCTACAATGAGCAGTTCTTC. This sequence encodes CSGGRDFYNEQFF.

This CDR3 is CASSSTPGGPGELFF. In nucleotides, the CDR3 is TGTGCCAGCAGCTCCACCCCGGGGGGGCCCGGGGAGCTGTTTTTT. The chain joins TRBV11-1 to TRBJ2-2, with 8 bases lining up with TRBD2. In germline, CDR1 is SGHAT, CDR2 FQDESV (reference sequence). Losses at the gene ends were 4 bases for V and 6 bases for J; bases not matched to a gene: 7. The CDR3 spans 15 residues. The full variable domain, in which reference TRBV11-1 and TRBJ2-2 provide the parts outside the CDR3, is EAEVAQSPRYKITEKSQAVAFWCDPISGHATLYWYRQILGQGPELLVQFQDESVVDDSQLPKDRFSAERLKGVDSTLKIQPAELGDSAMYLCASSSTPGGPGELFFGEGSRLTVL.

The J gene is TRBJ2-7, the V gene TRBV14; D gene unclear. Looked up from germline, CDR1 is SGHDN and CDR2 is FVKESK. Trimming cost V 1 base and J 0 bases, with 10 bases left between them. CDR3 length: 15 residues. The CDR3 is CASSQGVSSSYEQYF. As DNA, the CDR3 is TGTGCCAGCAGCCAAGGGGTGAGCTCCTCCTACGAGCAGTACTTC.

The chain couples TRBV7-9 to TRBJ1-1; D not resolved. CDR3 size: 12 residues. Germline V gene sequence: CDR1 SEHNR, CDR2 FQNEAQ (reference sequence). Trimming removed 8 bases from V and 5 bases from J, with 12 bases in between. CDR3 in amino acids: CASQEVVTEAFF. The CDR3 DNA is TGTGCCAGCCAGGAGGTGGTTACTGAAGCTTTCTTT.

The chain employs TRBV20-1 and TRBJ2-7; either TRBD1 or TRBD2 may fit D (6 bases each). The germline V gene encodes CDR1 DFQATT and CDR2 SNEGSKA (reference sequence). The CDR3 extends over 18 amino acids. Trimming stripped 3 bases from V and 2 bases from J, with 26 bases between. CDR3 DNA sequence: TGCAGTGCTAGCGGACAGCTACCCCGGGGACTCGATCCCTACGAGCAGTACTTC. Protein sequence: CSASGQLPRGLDPYEQYF.

The J gene is TRBJ2-1, the V gene TRBV30, with D unresolved. V was trimmed by 2 bases and J by 9 bases, leaving 5 bases between them. Germline values: CDR1 GTSNPN, CDR2 SVGIG (reference sequence). The CDR3 spans 10 residues. The chain's CDR3 is CAWSHSEQFF. CDR3 in DNA: TGTGCCTGGAGTCATAGTGAGCAGTTCTTC.

The CDR3 here is CASSEALLAGEETQYF. The CDR3 DNA follows: TGTGCCAGCAGTGAAGCGCTACTAGCGGGGGAAGAGACCCAGTACTTC. This chain links TRBV2 with TRBJ2-5; 11 bases map to TRBD2. V was pared by 0 bases and J by 3 bases, with 3 bases of the junction left unmatched. Germline lookup yields CDR1 SNHLY and CDR2 FYNNEI. The CDR3 is 16 residues long.

CDR3 bases: TGTGCCAGCAGCCAAGAGCTAGCCCGGGAGAAGTTCTTC. Translated, it gives CASSQELAREKFF. V and J are TRBV3-1 and TRBJ2-1; tentatively, D is TRBD2 (6 bases). CDR1 is LGHDT, CDR2 YNNKEL, per germline (reference sequence). V was clipped by 0 bases and J by 14 bases, with 14 bases between them. The CDR3 is made up of 13 amino acids.

This clonotype was detected only once. This chain joins TRBV7-2 and TRBJ2-1, with 9 positions matching TRBD1. The germline gives CDR1 SGHTA, CDR2 FQGNSA. The CDR3 sequence is 16 residues long. The V gene end was trimmed by 2 bases and the J gene end by 2 bases; junction bases not matched to a gene: 4. CDR3 in amino acids: CASSLWTGAAYNEQFF. The CDR3 nucleotides are TGTGCCAGCAGCTTATGGACAGGGGCGGCCTACAATGAGCAGTTCTTC.

The genes are TRBV28 and TRBJ1-5; D not resolved. Germline lookup yields CDR1 MDHEN and CDR2 SYDVKM. V lost 6 bases to trimming and J lost 1 base, with 10 bases between them. The CDR3 runs to 14 residues. The CDR3, as DNA: TGTGCCAGCAGGTACCTATCGAGCAATCAGCCCCAGCATTTT. Amino acids: CASRYLSSNQPQHF.

The chain uses TRBV12-3 or TRBV12-4 and TRBJ1-2; a weak D match, TRBD1 (6 bases). Trimming shortened V by 4 bases and J by 7 bases, and 13 bases separated the two germline ends. The CDR3 extends over 13 amino acids. The CDR3 protein is CASSSTGKGGYTF. The CDR3 nucleotides are TGTGCCAGCAGTTCCACAGGGAAGGGTGGCTACACCTTC.

The chain uses TRBV12-3 or TRBV12-4 and TRBJ2-1; possible D gene TRBD2, 6 bases. The CDR3 extends over 14 amino acids. V dropped 3 bases and J dropped 10 bases, with 16 bases sitting between them. The CDR3 DNA reads as TGTGCCAGCAGTTTGTCGACTAGGCTCGGCGAGCAGTTCTTC. Translated: CASSLSTRLGEQFF.

This clonotype has a single count. The DNA of the CDR3 is TGTGCCTGGGGGACAGTGAACACTGAAGCTTTCTTT. Translation gives CAWGTVNTEAFF. This chain joins TRBV30 and TRBJ1-1, with 7 bases that match TRBD1. CDR1 and CDR2 from the germline V gene are GTSNPN and SVGIG (reference sequence). The length of the CDR3 is 12 residues. Losses at the gene ends were 5 bases for V and 0 bases for J; bases not matched to a gene: 0.